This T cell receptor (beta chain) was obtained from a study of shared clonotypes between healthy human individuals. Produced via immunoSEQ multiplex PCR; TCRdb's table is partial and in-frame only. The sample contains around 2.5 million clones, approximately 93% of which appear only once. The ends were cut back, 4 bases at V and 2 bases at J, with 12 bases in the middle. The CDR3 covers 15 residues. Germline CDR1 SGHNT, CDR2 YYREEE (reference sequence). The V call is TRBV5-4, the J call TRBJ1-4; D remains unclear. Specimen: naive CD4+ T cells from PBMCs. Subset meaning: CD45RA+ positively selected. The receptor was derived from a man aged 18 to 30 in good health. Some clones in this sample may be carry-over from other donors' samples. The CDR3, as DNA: TGTGCCAGCAGCCGAGGGTCGGCGACTAATGAAAAACTGTTTTTT. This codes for CASSRGSATNEKLFF.